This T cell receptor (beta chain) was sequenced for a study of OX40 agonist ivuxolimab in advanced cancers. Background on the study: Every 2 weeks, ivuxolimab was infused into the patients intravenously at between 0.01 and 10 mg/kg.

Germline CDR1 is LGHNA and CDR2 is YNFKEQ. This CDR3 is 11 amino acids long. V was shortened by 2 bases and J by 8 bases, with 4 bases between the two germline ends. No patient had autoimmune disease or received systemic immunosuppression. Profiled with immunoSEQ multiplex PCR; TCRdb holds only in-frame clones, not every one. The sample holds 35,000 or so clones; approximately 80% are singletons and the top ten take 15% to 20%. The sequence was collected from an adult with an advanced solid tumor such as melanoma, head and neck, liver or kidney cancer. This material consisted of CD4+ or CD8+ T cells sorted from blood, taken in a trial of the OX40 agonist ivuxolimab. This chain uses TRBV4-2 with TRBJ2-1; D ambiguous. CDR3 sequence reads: CASSQRYEQFF. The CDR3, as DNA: TGTGCCAGCAGCCAACGGTATGAGCAGTTCTTC.